This TCR beta chain originates from a study of blood T cell repertoires in COVID-19. About the research overall: The United States, Italy and Spain supplied acute and convalescent COVID-19 samples.

Clones were read by immunoSEQ multiplex PCR, and TCRdb kept only the in-frame ones, dropping some. The table shows approximately 150,000 clones, with roughly 88% occurring only once. The V end was cut by 0 bases, the J end by 5 bases, with 7 bases between. Germline assignment: CDR1 LNHDA and CDR2 SQIVND (reference sequence). The CDR3 extends over 13 amino acids. The chain combines TRBV19 with TRBJ1-1; tentative D call: TRBD1 (5 bases). Sequenced: peripheral blood. The sequence came from a man in his 70s with acute or convalescent COVID-19. In DNA, the CDR3 is TGTGCCAGTAGTATAGACAGGGTTACTGAAGCTTTCTTT. Its translation: CASSIDRVTEAFF.